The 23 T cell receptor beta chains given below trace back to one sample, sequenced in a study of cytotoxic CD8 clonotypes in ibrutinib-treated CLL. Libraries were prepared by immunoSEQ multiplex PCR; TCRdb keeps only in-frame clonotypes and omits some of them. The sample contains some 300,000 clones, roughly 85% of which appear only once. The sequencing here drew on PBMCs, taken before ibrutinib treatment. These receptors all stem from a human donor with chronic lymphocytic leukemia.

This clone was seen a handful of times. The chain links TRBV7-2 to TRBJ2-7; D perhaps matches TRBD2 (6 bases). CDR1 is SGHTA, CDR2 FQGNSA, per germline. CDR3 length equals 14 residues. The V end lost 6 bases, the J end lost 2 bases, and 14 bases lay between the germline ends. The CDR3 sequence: CASRAGTPPYEQYF. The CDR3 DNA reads TGTGCCAGCAGGGCCGGGACTCCTCCCTACGAGCAGTACTTC.

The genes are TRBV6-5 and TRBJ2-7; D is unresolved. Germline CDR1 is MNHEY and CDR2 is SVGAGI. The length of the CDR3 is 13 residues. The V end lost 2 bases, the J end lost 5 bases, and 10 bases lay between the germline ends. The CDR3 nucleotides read TGTGCCAGCAGTTACGGCAGGACGAACGAGCAGTACTTC. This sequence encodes CASSYGRTNEQYF.

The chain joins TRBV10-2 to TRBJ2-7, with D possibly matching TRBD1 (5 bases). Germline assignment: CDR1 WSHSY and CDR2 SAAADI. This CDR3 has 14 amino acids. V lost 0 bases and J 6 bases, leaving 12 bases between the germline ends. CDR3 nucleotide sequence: TGCGCCAGCAGTGAGTCGATAAGGGGAAGCGAGCAGTACTTC. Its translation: CASSESIRGSEQYF.

In DNA, the CDR3 is TGTGCCAGCAGCTCACAGGGTGGGTTACAAGAGACCCAGTACTTC. Residues: CASSSQGGLQETQYF. The chain recombines TRBV7-8 with TRBJ2-5; weak D call: TRBD1 (6 bases). In germline, CDR1 is SGHVS, CDR2 FQNEAQ. This CDR3 spans 15 amino acids. Trimming pared 4 bases from V and 2 bases from J, leaving 14 bases between.

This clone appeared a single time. The DNA of the CDR3 is TGTGCCAGCAGCCCAGGAGCAGTGAACACTGAAGCTTTCTTT. Translating gives CASSPGAVNTEAFF. V is TRBV7-2 and J is TRBJ1-1; D remains ambiguous. The CDR3 extends over 14 amino acids. Trimming took 5 bases from V and 0 from J, leaving 10 bases between them. Germline V CDR1 and CDR2: SGHTA, FQGNSA.

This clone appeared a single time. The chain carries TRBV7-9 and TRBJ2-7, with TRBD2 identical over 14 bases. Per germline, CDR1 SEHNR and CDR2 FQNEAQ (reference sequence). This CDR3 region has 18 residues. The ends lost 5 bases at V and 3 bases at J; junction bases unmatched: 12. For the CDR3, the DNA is TGTGCCAGCAGCGAACCCGGGACTAGCGGGAGAGGTCGCTACGAGCAGTACTTC. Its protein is CASSEPGTSGRGRYEQYF.

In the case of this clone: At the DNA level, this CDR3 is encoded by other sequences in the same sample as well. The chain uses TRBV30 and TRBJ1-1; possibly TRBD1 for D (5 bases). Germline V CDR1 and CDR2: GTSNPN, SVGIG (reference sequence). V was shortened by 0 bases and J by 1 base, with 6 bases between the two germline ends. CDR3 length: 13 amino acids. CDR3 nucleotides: TGTGCCTGGAGTGTACAGGCGAACACTGAAGCTTTCTTT. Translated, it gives CAWSVQANTEAFF.

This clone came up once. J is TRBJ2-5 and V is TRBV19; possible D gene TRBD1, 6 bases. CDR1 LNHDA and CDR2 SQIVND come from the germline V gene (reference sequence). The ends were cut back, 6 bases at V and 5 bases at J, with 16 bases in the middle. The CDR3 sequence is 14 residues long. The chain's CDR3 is CASRPRGGLETQYF. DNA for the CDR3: TGTGCCAGTAGACCCCGAGGGGGTCTGGAGACCCAGTACTTC.

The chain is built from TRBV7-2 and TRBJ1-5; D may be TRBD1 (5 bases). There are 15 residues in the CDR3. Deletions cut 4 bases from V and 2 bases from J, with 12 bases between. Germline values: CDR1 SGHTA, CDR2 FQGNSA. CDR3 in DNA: TGTGCCAGCAGCTGGTCCGGGGGAGGCAATCAGCCCCAGCATTTT. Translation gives CASSWSGGGNQPQHF.

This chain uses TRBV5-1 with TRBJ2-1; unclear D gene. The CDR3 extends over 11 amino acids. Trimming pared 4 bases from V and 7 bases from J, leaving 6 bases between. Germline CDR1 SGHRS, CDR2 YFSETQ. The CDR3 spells CASSVNNEQFF. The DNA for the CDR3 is TGCGCCAGCAGCGTCAATAATGAGCAGTTCTTC.

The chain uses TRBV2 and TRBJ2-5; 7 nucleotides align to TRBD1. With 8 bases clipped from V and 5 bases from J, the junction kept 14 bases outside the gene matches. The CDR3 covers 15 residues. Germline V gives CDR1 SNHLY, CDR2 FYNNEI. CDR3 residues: CASGHRGNVLETQYF. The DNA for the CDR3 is TGTGCCAGCGGACACAGGGGAAATGTTTTGGAGACCCAGTACTTC.

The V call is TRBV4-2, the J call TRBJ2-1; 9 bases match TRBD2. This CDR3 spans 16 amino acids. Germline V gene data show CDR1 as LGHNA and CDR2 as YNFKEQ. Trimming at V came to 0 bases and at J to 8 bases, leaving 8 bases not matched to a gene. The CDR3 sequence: CASSQDIAGVGHEQFF. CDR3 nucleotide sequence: TGTGCCAGCAGCCAAGATATAGCGGGAGTAGGCCATGAGCAGTTCTTC.

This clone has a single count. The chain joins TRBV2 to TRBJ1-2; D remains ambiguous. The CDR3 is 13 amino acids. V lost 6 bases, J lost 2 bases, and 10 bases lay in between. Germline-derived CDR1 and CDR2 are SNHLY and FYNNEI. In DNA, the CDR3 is TGTGCCAGCAGCGAGGGAACCAACTATGGCTACACCTTC. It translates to CASSEGTNYGYTF.

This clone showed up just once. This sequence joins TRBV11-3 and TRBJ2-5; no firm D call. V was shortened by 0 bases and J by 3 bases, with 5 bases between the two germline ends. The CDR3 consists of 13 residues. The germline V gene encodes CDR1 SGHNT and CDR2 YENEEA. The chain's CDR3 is CASSLEVEETQYF. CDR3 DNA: TGTGCCAGCAGCTTAGAAGTGGAAGAGACCCAGTACTTC.

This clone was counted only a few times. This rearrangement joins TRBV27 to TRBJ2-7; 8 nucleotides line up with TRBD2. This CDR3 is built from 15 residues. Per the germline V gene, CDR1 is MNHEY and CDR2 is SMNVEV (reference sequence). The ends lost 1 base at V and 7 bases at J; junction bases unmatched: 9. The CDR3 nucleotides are TGTGCCAGCAGTTTATTCCCGGGACTAGTCGGAGAGCAGTACTTC. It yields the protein CASSLFPGLVGEQYF.

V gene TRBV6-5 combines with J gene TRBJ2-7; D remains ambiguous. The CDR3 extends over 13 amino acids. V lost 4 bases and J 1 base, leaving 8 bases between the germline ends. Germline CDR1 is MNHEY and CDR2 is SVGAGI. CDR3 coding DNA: TGTGCCAGCAGTTCGACGGGTTCCTACGAGCAGTACTTC. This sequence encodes CASSSTGSYEQYF.

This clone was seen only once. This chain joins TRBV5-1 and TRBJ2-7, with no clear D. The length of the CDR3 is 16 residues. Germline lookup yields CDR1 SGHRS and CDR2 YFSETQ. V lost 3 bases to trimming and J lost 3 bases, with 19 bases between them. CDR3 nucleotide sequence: TGCGCCAGCAGCTACTTAACGGCCTCAAAACTCTACGAGCAGTACTTC. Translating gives CASSYLTASKLYEQYF. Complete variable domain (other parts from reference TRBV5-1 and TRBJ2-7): KAGVTQTPRYLIKTRGQQVTLSCSPISGHRSVSWYQQTPGQGLQFLFEYFSETQRNKGNFPGRFSGRQFSNSRSEMNVSTLELGDSALYLCASSYLTASKLYEQYFGPGTRLTVT.

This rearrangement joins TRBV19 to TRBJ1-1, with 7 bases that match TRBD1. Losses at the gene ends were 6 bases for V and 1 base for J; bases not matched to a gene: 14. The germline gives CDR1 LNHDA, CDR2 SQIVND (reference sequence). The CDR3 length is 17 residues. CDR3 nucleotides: TGTGCCAGTAGCAACCGCGGGACAGAAGTGGCGAACACTGAAGCTTTCTTT. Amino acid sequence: CASSNRGTEVANTEAFF.

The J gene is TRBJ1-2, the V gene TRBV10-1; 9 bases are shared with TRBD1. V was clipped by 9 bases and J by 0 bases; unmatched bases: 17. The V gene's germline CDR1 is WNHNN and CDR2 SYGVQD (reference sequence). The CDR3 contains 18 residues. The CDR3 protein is CASLPPRDRALTNYGYTF. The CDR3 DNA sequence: TGCGCCAGTTTGCCCCCCCGGGACAGGGCCTTAACTAACTATGGCTACACCTTC.

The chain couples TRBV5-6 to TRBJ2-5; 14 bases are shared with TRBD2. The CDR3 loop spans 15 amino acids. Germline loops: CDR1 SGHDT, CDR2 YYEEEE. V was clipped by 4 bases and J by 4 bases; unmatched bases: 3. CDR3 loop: CASSGGLAGAETQYF. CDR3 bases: TGTGCCAGCAGCGGGGGACTAGCGGGAGCAGAGACCCAGTACTTC.

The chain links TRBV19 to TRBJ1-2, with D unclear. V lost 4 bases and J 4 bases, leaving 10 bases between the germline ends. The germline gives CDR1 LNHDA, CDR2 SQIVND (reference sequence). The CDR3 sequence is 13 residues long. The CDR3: CASSKIVGYGYTF. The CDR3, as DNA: TGTGCCAGTAGTAAGATCGTAGGCTATGGCTACACCTTC.

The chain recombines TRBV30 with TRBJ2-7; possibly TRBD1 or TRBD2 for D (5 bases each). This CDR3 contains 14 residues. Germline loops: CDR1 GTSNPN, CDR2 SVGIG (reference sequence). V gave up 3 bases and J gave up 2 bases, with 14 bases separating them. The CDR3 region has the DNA TGTGCCTGGAGCCGACCGGGACGGACCTACGAGCAGTACTTC. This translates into CAWSRPGRTYEQYF.

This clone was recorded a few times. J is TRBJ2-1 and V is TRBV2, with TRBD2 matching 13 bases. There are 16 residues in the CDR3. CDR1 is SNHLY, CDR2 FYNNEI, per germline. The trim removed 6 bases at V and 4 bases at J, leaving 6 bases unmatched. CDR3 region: CASSPGTSGAYNEQFF. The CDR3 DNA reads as TGTGCCAGCAGCCCCGGGACTAGCGGGGCTTACAATGAGCAGTTCTTC.